Each of the 2 T cell receptor beta chains below was sequenced from the same sample in a study of blood T cell repertoires in COVID-19. Some clones are missing from TCRdb's copy, which holds only in-frame ones; the method was immunoSEQ multiplex PCR. The sample holds some 100,000 clones, around 90% seen once. The sequenced material came from peripheral blood. These receptors were taken from a woman aged 60-75 years with acute or convalescent COVID-19.

V usage is TRBV9 and J usage is TRBJ2-3; 10 bases match TRBD1. This CDR3 comprises 17 residues. Germline values: CDR1 SGDLS, CDR2 YYNGEE. V shed 3 bases and J 1 base; nucleotides not matched to a gene: 8. CDR3 amino acids: CASSASGQGMGTDTQYF. Written as DNA, the CDR3 is TGTGCCAGCAGCGCTTCGGGACAGGGGATGGGCACAGATACGCAGTATTTT.

The chain couples TRBV9 to TRBJ2-1; 10 bases are a match to TRBD2. From germline, CDR1 is SGDLS and CDR2 YYNGEE. Germline trimming cut 3 bases from V and 6 bases from J; bases unmatched to any gene: 3. This CDR3 spans 14 amino acids. Here the CDR3 DNA reads TGTGCCAGCAGCGCCAGACTAGCGGGCAATGAGCAGTTCTTC. It is translated as CASSARLAGNEQFF.